These T cell receptor beta chains were read from a single sample in a study of vaccination and CD4 T cells after COVID-19. These receptors have no known antigen. TCRdb used MiXCR to reprocess the PCR reads, holding one entry per CDR3 protein. The table has around 20,000 distinct CDR3 sequences, about half seen once. Material for sequencing was CD4+ T cells from blood, cultured in vitro. The receptors derive from a human donor who had recovered from COVID-19. CDR3s include the opening cysteine and the closing phenylalanine or tryptophan. The D gene is left open where the match is weak. Size is stated for part of the rows, as once, few or many counts, or as a class when the clone is expanded.

TRBJ2-3 | - | TRBD1 | TRBV20-1 | CSASLRQGAEDTQYF | TGCAGTGCAAGCCTCCGACAGGGGGCGGAAGATACGCAGTATTTT
TRBJ1-5 | few | - | TRBV19 | CASSIVWGGNQPQHF | TGTGCCAGTAGTATAGTTTGGGGGGGCAATCAGCCCCAGCATTTT
TRBJ2-7 | - | - | TRBV30 | CAWRKTGSYEQYF | TGTGCCTGGAGAAAGACTGGTTCCTACGAGCAGTACTTC
TRBJ2-7 | - | TRBD1 | TRBV25-1 | CASSGYPGQGSYEQYF | TGTGCCAGCAGTGGATACCCGGGACAGGGGTCCTACGAGCAGTACTTC
TRBJ2-3 | - | - | TRBV3-1 | CASSQGPLLTDTQYF | TGTGCCAGCAGCCAAGGGCCCCTCCTCACAGATACGCAGTATTTT
TRBJ2-7 | - | - | TRBV6-2/TRBV6-3 | CASSYGTSYEQYF | TGTGCCAGCAGTTACGGTACGAGCTACGAGCAGTACTTC
TRBJ1-1 | few | TRBD1 | TRBV19 | CASSSGTGTDEAFF | TGTGCCAGTAGCTCCGGGACAGGGACGGATGAAGCTTTCTTT
TRBJ1-2 | large | TRBD1 | TRBV12-3/TRBV12-4 | CASSPTGGNYGYTF | TGTGCCAGCAGTCCGACAGGGGGTAACTATGGCTACACCTTC
TRBJ2-5 | once | - | TRBV11-3 | CASSLDRGGEETQYF | TGTGCCAGCAGCTTAGATCGAGGGGGAGAGGAGACCCAGTACTTC
TRBJ1-6 | - | - | TRBV5-1 | CASSLMTGVNSPLHF | TGCGCCAGCAGCTTAATGACAGGTGTTAATTCACCCCTCCACTTT
TRBJ1-2 | once | - | TRBV10-2 | CASSESRFYGYTF | TGCGCCAGCAGTGAGAGTAGATTCTATGGCTACACCTTC
TRBJ2-7 | - | - | TRBV20-1 | CSASGRGDYEQYF | TGCAGTGCTTCCGGCAGGGGCGACTACGAGCAGTACTTC
TRBJ2-1 | - | - | TRBV11-2 | CASSLIGTTYNEQFF | TGTGCCAGCAGCTTAATTGGGACAACTTACAATGAGCAGTTCTTC
TRBJ2-5 | few | TRBD1 | TRBV11-3 | CASSRGTDQETQYF | TGTGCCAGCAGCCGAGGGACAGATCAAGAGACCCAGTACTTC
TRBJ1-1 | - | - | TRBV6-5 | CASSYPLTYGNTEAFF | TGTGCCAGCAGTTACCCCCTGACCTACGGGAACACTGAAGCTTTCTTT
TRBJ1-2 | few | TRBD1 | TRBV6-1 | CASSQGDYGYTF | TGTGCCAGCAGTCAGGGGGACTATGGCTACACCTTC
TRBJ1-6 | few | - | TRBV3-1 | CASSLGTGNNSPLHF | TGTGCCAGCAGCCTCGGGACGGGTAACAATTCACCCCTCCACTTT
TRBJ2-7 | - | - | TRBV27 | CASSLYSSRFKREQYF | TGTGCCAGCAGTTTGTATAGCTCCCGCTTTAAACGCGAGCAGTACTTC
TRBJ1-2 | - | - | TRBV3-1 | CASSKTQQNGYTF | TGTGCCAGCAGCAAAACACAACAGAATGGCTACACCTTC
TRBJ2-1 | - | TRBD2 | TRBV20-1 | CSAVKGLAGVGGANEQFF | TGCAGTGCTGTTAAAGGACTAGCGGGAGTCGGGGGGGCCAATGAGCAGTTCTTC
TRBJ1-3 | - | - | TRBV19 | CASSSLWGGSGNTIYF | TGTGCCAGTAGTTCGCTCTGGGGCGGGTCTGGAAACACCATATATTTT
TRBJ2-2 | - | - | TRBV28 | CASSLDWGLTGPSNTGELFF | TGTGCCAGCAGTTTAGACTGGGGCTTGACAGGACCTTCGAACACCGGGGAGCTGTTTTTT
TRBJ2-1 | - | - | TRBV7-2 | CASSSRTQVQFF | TGTGCCAGCAGCTCCCGGACACAAGTGCAGTTCTTC
TRBJ1-1 | - | - | TRBV10-3 | CAITIDRGTEAFF | TGTGCCATCACTATCGACAGAGGTACTGAAGCTTTCTTT
TRBJ2-7 | - | - | TRBV19 | CASRDGISYEQYF | TGTGCCAGTAGGGACGGGATCTCCTACGAGCAGTACTTC
TRBJ2-7 | - | TRBD2 | TRBV27 | CASSPLAGGPNEQYF | TGTGCCAGCAGTCCCCTAGCGGGAGGGCCAAACGAGCAGTACTTC
TRBJ1-1 | - | - | TRBV6-5 | CASSYGRPKLNTEAFF | TGTGCCAGCAGTTACGGACGGCCCAAATTGAACACTGAAGCTTTCTTT
TRBJ2-7 | - | - | TRBV11-2 | CASSLQGPVGEQYF | TGTGCCAGCAGCTTACAGGGCCCGGTGGGCGAGCAGTACTTC
TRBJ2-1 | few | - | TRBV11-1 | CASRLSSYNEQFF | TGTGCCAGCAGACTAAGCAGCTACAATGAGCAGTTCTTC
TRBJ1-4 | few | - | TRBV5-4 | CASSLMGANEKLFF | TGTGCCAGCAGCTTGATGGGGGCTAATGAAAAACTGTTTTTT
TRBJ2-7 | once | - | TRBV15 | CATSRDAYEQYF | TGTGCCACCAGCAGAGATGCGTACGAGCAGTACTTC